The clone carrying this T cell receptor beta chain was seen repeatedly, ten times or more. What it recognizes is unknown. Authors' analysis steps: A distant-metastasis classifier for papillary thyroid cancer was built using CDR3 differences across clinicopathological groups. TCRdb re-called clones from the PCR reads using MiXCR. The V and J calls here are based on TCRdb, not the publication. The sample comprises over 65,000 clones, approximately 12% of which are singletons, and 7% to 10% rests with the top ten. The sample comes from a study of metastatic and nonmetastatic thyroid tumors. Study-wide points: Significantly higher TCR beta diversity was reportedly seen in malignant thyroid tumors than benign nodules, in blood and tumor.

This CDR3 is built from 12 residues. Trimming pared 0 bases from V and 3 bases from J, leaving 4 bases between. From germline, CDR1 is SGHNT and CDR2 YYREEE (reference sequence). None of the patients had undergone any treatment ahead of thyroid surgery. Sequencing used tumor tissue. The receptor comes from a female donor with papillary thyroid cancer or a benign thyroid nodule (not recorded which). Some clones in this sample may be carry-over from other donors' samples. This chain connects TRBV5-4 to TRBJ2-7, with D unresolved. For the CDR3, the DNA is TGTGCCAGCAGCTTGGGAGACTACGAGCAGTACTTC. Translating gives CASSLGDYEQYF.